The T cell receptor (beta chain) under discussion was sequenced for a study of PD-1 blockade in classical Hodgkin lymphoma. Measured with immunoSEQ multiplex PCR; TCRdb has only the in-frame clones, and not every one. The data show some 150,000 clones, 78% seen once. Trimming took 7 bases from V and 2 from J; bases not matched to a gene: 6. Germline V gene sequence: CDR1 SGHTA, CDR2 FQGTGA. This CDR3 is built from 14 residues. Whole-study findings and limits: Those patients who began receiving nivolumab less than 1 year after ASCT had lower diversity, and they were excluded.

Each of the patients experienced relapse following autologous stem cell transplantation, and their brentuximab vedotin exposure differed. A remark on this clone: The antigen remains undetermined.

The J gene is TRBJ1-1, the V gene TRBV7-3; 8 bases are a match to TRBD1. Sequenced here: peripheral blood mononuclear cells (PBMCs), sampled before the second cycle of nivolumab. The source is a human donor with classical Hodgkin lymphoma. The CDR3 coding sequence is TGTGCCAGCACCCCAGGACAGGGAAACACTGAAGCTTTCTTT. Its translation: CASTPGQGNTEAFF.